The 29 T cell receptor beta chains presented below share a single source sample, sequenced in a study of T cells in narcolepsy. The table came from immunoSEQ multiplex PCR; TCRdb's copy has only in-frame clones and leaves some out. There are around 39,000 clones in the sample; about 85% occur only once, and around 1.6% lies in the top ten. Sequencing was done on a sample of CD45RA- memory CD4+ T cells from PBMCs. The receptors derive from a human donor with narcolepsy.

The chain couples TRBV6-1 to TRBJ1-1, with D possibly TRBD1 on 6 matching bases. V was clipped by 8 bases and J by 3 bases, with 13 bases between them. CDR3 length equals 13 residues. CDR1 and CDR2 (germline): MNHNS, SASEGT. The CDR3 coding sequence is TGTGCCAGCGTGCTAGGGGGGGACACTGAAGCTTTCTTT. Amino acids: CASVLGGDTEAFF.

The chain is built from TRBV18 and TRBJ2-3; 12 bases agree with TRBD2. Germline V CDR1 and CDR2: KGHSH, LQKENI. The CDR3 covers 15 residues. Trimming removed 3 bases from V and 5 bases from J; junction bases left unmatched: 3. This CDR3 is CASSPQLAGGDTQYF. The CDR3 DNA follows: TGTGCCAGCTCACCCCAACTAGCGGGGGGAGATACGCAGTATTTT.

This chain links TRBV7-2 with TRBJ2-5; no firm D call. The V and J ends lost 1 base and 2 bases respectively, with 8 bases between them. Germline assignment: CDR1 SGHTA and CDR2 FQGNSA. The length of the CDR3 is 14 residues. The CDR3 is CASSLEFRQETQYF. The CDR3 nucleotides read TGTGCCAGCAGCTTAGAGTTCAGGCAAGAGACCCAGTACTTC.

The CDR3 DNA reads TGTGCCAGCAGCTTAGGAGGAGGGAATAGCAATCAGCCCCAGCATTTT. It encodes CASSLGGGNSNQPQHF. V is TRBV7-8 and J is TRBJ1-5; no reliable D call. CDR1 is SGHVS and CDR2 is FQNEAQ in the germline V gene. The CDR3 spans 16 residues. V was cut by 1 base and J by 0 bases, with 10 bases left in between. Drawing the rest from reference TRBV7-8 and TRBJ1-5, the complete variable domain is GAGVSQSPRYKVAKRGQDVALRCDPISGHVSLFWYQQALGQGPEFLTYFQNEAQLDKSGLPSDRFFAERPEGSVSTLKIQRTQQEDSAVYLCASSLGGGNSNQPQHFGDGTRLSIL.

This sequence joins TRBV9 and TRBJ2-7, with D possibly matching TRBD1 (6 bases). Trimming removed 4 bases at V and 4 bases at J, with 18 bases between. Per the germline V gene, CDR1 is SGDLS and CDR2 is YYNGEE. The CDR3 length is 15 residues. Written as DNA, the CDR3 is TGTGCCAGCAGCCCGCAACAGGGCCCGCGGTACGAGCAGTACTTC. As protein: CASSPQQGPRYEQYF.

The chain links TRBV5-4 to TRBJ2-7, with 11 bases fitting TRBD1. Germline lookup yields CDR1 SGHNT and CDR2 YYREEE (reference sequence). The CDR3 sequence is 15 residues long. The V gene end was trimmed by 0 bases and the J gene end by 6 bases; junction bases not matched to a gene: 5. CDR3: CASSLGAGTGGEQYF. CDR3 nucleotide sequence: TGTGCCAGCAGCTTGGGCGCCGGGACAGGGGGCGAGCAGTACTTC.

The chain recombines TRBV5-4 with TRBJ2-2; D unresolved. CDR3 size: 12 residues. Trimming cost V 2 bases and J 2 bases, with 1 base left between them. Germline V gene sequence: CDR1 SGHNT, CDR2 YYREEE (reference sequence). The CDR3 DNA reads as TGTGCCAGCAGCTTAAACACCGGGGAGCTGTTTTTT. Amino acid sequence: CASSLNTGELFF. Full variable domain (missing parts from reference TRBV5-4 and TRBJ2-2): ETGVTQSPTHLIKTRGQQVTLRCSSQSGHNTVSWYQQALGQGPQFIFQYYREEENGRGNFPPRFSGLQFPNYSSELNVNALELDDSALYLCASSLNTGELFFGEGSRLTVL.

In its sample, this clone was seen once. The chain links TRBV10-3 to TRBJ1-5; perhaps TRBD1 as D (6 bases). V dropped 6 bases and J dropped 2 bases, with 14 bases sitting between them. The CDR3 runs to 15 residues. Germline V lookup: CDR1 ENHRY, CDR2 SYGVKD. In DNA, the CDR3 is TGTGCCATCAGGAATGAGGGGGTCGGCAATCAGCCCCAGCATTTT. It yields the protein CAIRNEGVGNQPQHF.

V is TRBV25-1 and J is TRBJ2-3; possibly TRBD1 for D (6 bases). Between the trimmed V and J ends, which lost 2 bases and 1 base, there was a span of 10 bases. This CDR3 has 15 residues. Germline-derived CDR1 and CDR2 are MGHDK and SYGVNS. The CDR3 is CASSEGQHRTDTQYF. CDR3 bases: TGTGCCAGCAGTGAAGGACAGCACCGCACAGATACGCAGTATTTT. The variable domain in full, with the rest retrieved from reference TRBV25-1 and TRBJ2-3, is EADIYQTPRYLVIGTGKKITLECSQTMGHDKMYWYQQDPGMELHLIHYSYGVNSTEKGDLSSESTVSRIRTEHFPLTLESARPSHTSQYLCASSEGQHRTDTQYFGPGTRLTVL.

The genes are TRBV6-1 and TRBJ2-7; D call uncertain. The CDR3 contains 14 residues. In germline, CDR1 is MNHNS, CDR2 SASEGT. Trimming removed 0 bases from V and 1 base from J, with 7 bases in between. CDR3 amino acids: CASSEASLSYEQYF. In nucleotides, the CDR3 is TGTGCCAGCAGTGAAGCGAGTTTATCCTACGAGCAGTACTTC.

To note about this clone: Additional DNA sequences in this sample encode the identical CDR3. J is TRBJ1-2 and V is TRBV28; possible D gene TRBD1, 5 bases. CDR3 size: 12 residues. Looked up from germline, CDR1 is MDHEN and CDR2 is SYDVKM. V was trimmed by 3 bases and J by 4 bases, leaving 6 bases between them. CDR3 nucleotides: TGTGCCAGCAGTTTGGGGGGCTATGGCTACACCTTC. Encoded protein: CASSLGGYGYTF.

Here the CDR3 reads CASSERAGGRDEQFF. DNA of the CDR3: TGCGCCAGCAGTGAGAGAGCGGGGGGCAGGGATGAGCAGTTCTTC. V usage is TRBV10-1 and J usage is TRBJ2-1; 9 nucleotides match TRBD2. V shed 2 bases and J 8 bases; nucleotides not matched to a gene: 7. Germline CDR1 is WNHNN and CDR2 is SYGVQD (reference sequence). The CDR3 loop spans 15 amino acids.

The chain has TRBV19 and TRBJ1-5, with D unresolved. The CDR3 runs 12 residues. V lost 7 bases and J lost 6, with 10 bases in between. CDR1 and CDR2 (germline): LNHDA, SQIVND (reference sequence). The CDR3 here is CASKAGFQPQHF. In nucleotides, the CDR3 is TGTGCCAGTAAAGCGGGGTTTCAGCCCCAGCATTTT.

V and J are TRBV14 and TRBJ2-3; possibly TRBD1 for D (6 bases). Germline values: CDR1 SGHDN, CDR2 FVKESK. Trimming pared 2 bases from V and 2 bases from J, leaving 11 bases between. CDR3 size: 15 residues. This CDR3 is CASSQTDRVTDTQYF. CDR3 DNA sequence: TGTGCCAGCAGCCAAACGGACAGAGTCACAGATACGCAGTATTTT. Full variable domain (rest looked up from reference TRBV14 and TRBJ2-3): EAGVTQFPSHSVIEKGQTVTLRCDPISGHDNLYWYRRVMGKEIKFLLHFVKESKQDESGMPNNRFLAERTGGTYSTLKVQPAELEDSGVYFCASSQTDRVTDTQYFGPGTRLTVL.

The rearrangement uses TRBV19 and TRBJ2-6; D call uncertain. The germline V gene has CDR1 LNHDA and CDR2 SQIVND (reference sequence). This CDR3 region has 13 residues. V was pared by 2 bases and J by 3 bases, with 2 bases between. The CDR3 spells CASSILGANVLTF. The CDR3 DNA reads TGTGCCAGTAGTATACTTGGGGCCAACGTCCTGACTTTC.

The chain recombines TRBV4-1 with TRBJ1-2; D gene uncertain. Germline V CDR1 and CDR2: MGHRA, YSYEKL. This CDR3 has 13 amino acids. Trimming removed 0 bases at V and 6 bases at J, with 8 bases between. In DNA form, the CDR3 reads TGCGCCAGCAGCCAAGACCCGTTCCATGGCTACACCTTC. Encoded protein: CASSQDPFHGYTF.

This sequence joins TRBV2 and TRBJ1-1; perhaps TRBD1 as D (5 bases). The V end lost 4 bases, the J end lost 1 base, and 7 bases lay between the germline ends. In germline, CDR1 is SNHLY, CDR2 FYNNEI. The CDR3 is 13 residues long. The CDR3 DNA reads TGTGCCAGCAGTGTGCAGGGGAACACTGAAGCTTTCTTT. It specifies CASSVQGNTEAFF.

The chain couples TRBV6-4 to TRBJ2-7; D possibly corresponds to TRBD2 (5 bases). Germline-derived CDR1 and CDR2 are MRHNA and SNTAGT. V shed 4 bases and J shed 4 bases, with 11 bases lying between them. The CDR3 contains 13 residues. CDR3 region: CASSVDSGYEQYF. CDR3 DNA: TGTGCCAGCAGTGTCGATTCGGGGTACGAGCAGTACTTC.

V usage is TRBV19 and J usage is TRBJ2-7, with 8 bases aligning to TRBD2. Trimming took 1 base from V and 2 from J; bases not matched to a gene: 4. This CDR3 has 15 residues. The germline CDR1 and CDR2 sequences are LNHDA and SQIVND (reference sequence). This CDR3 reads CASSIGGGPTYEQYF. CDR3 coding DNA: TGTGCCAGTAGTATAGGCGGGGGGCCAACCTACGAGCAGTACTTC.

The chain links TRBV5-1 to TRBJ1-1; a possible D gene is TRBD1 (6 bases). The germline V gene has CDR1 SGHRS and CDR2 YFSETQ. The CDR3 runs to 15 residues. V dropped 3 bases and J dropped 0 bases, with 12 bases sitting between them. The CDR3 loop is CASSSAQGLNTEAFF. The CDR3, as DNA: TGCGCCAGCAGCTCCGCACAGGGCCTGAACACTGAAGCTTTCTTT.

The V gene is TRBV9, the J gene TRBJ2-1; 8 nucleotides align to TRBD2. J was trimmed by 1 base and V by 0 bases; bases with no gene match: 0. Germline V gene sequence: CDR1 SGDLS, CDR2 YYNGEE. This CDR3 comprises 15 residues. The chain's CDR3 is CASSVGGGSYNEQFF. For the CDR3, the DNA is TGTGCCAGCAGCGTAGGCGGGGGGTCCTACAATGAGCAGTTCTTC. The whole variable domain, filled in from reference TRBV9 and TRBJ2-1, reads DSGVTQTPKHLITATGQRVTLRCSPRSGDLSVYWYQQSLDQGLQFLIQYYNGEERAKGNILERFSAQQFPDLHSELNLSSLELGDSALYFCASSVGGGSYNEQFFGPGTRLTVL.

This chain uses TRBV28 with TRBJ1-6; TRBD1 aligns across 7 bases. The V gene's germline CDR1 is MDHEN and CDR2 SYDVKM. The V and J ends lost 1 base and 10 bases, in that order; junction bases with no gene match: 7. CDR3 length: 15 residues. This CDR3 is CASSLSQTGLSPLHF. CDR3 in DNA: TGTGCCAGCAGTTTATCCCAGACAGGGTTATCACCCCTCCACTTT.

The DNA of the CDR3 is TGTGCCAGCTCACCACAAAAGGTCACCGGGGAGCTGTTTTTT. This sequence encodes CASSPQKVTGELFF. This sequence joins TRBV18 and TRBJ2-2; the D is unclear. Germline-derived CDR1 and CDR2 are KGHSH and LQKENI. The CDR3 is 14 amino acids. V dropped 1 base and J dropped 4 bases, with 7 bases sitting between them.

This clone has only one observation. The chain links TRBV11-2 to TRBJ2-5; possible D gene TRBD2, 5 bases. Trimming left V 5 bases short and J 2 bases short, with 12 bases between. The germline V gene encodes CDR1 SGHAT and CDR2 FQNNGV. The CDR3 covers 14 residues. The CDR3 sequence: CASSPSGWQETQYF. For the CDR3, the DNA is TGTGCCAGCAGCCCCTCGGGATGGCAAGAGACCCAGTACTTC.

This chain connects TRBV10-1 to TRBJ2-1; D is undetermined. Deletions cut 2 bases from V and 8 bases from J, with 10 bases between. The germline gives CDR1 WNHNN, CDR2 SYGVQD (reference sequence). CDR3 length equals 13 residues. The DNA of the CDR3 is TGCGCCAGCAGTGAGCAGGCACAGCATGAGCAGTTCTTC. Its protein product is CASSEQAQHEQFF.

The genes are TRBV5-1 and TRBJ1-3; 8 nucleotides line up with TRBD1. V shed 3 bases, J shed 4 bases, and the junction held 6 bases outside the gene matches. The CDR3 totals 15 residues. Per the germline V gene, CDR1 is SGHRS and CDR2 is YFSETQ. The CDR3 region has the DNA TGCGCCAGCAGCTATGGACAGGGTGCGGGAAACACCATATATTTT. Its translation: CASSYGQGAGNTIYF.

This clone turned up a few times. The rearrangement links TRBV19 to TRBJ1-3; 8 positions agree with TRBD1. The V gene end was trimmed by 5 bases and the J gene end by 4 bases; junction bases not matched to a gene: 4. The CDR3 totals 14 residues. The germline CDR1 and CDR2 sequences are LNHDA and SQIVND (reference sequence). Here the CDR3 reads CASSGTGRGNTIYF. In DNA, the CDR3 is TGTGCCAGTAGTGGGACAGGACGCGGAAACACCATATATTTT.

In regard to this clone: The junction departs from germline at one end; a sequencing error may be responsible. The chain is built from TRBV20-1 and TRBJ2-3; the D call may be TRBD1 or TRBD2 (5 bases each). The CDR3 runs to 8 residues. Germline V gene lookup returns CDR1 DFQATT and CDR2 SNEGSKA (reference sequence). The CDR3 here is CSAVLGDF. DNA for the CDR3: TGCAGTGCTGTACTGGGGGATTTT.

This clone has just one count. CDR3 nucleotide sequence: TGTGCCAGCAGTATCGTGGGCGCGGGGACAGATACGCAGTATTTT. This encodes CASSIVGAGTDTQYF. The chain couples TRBV2 to TRBJ2-3; possibly TRBD2 for D (6 bases). CDR1 is SNHLY and CDR2 is FYNNEI in the germline V gene. CDR3 length: 15 residues. Trimming took off 5 bases at V and 3 bases at J, with 15 bases between the two ends.